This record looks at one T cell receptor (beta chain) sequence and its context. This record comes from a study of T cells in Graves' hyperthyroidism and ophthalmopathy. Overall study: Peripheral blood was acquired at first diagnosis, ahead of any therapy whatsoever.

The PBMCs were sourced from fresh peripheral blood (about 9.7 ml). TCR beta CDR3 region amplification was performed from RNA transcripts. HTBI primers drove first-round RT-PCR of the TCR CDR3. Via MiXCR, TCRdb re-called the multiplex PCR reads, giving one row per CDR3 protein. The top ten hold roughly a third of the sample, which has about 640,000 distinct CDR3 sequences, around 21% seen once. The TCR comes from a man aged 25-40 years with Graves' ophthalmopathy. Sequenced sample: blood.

Here the CDR3 DNA reads TGTGCCAGCAGTTCAGGAGGGACCGTCTCCTACGAGCAGTACTTC. Amino acids: CASSSGGTVSYEQYF. V gene TRBV6-2 or TRBV6-3 combines with J gene TRBJ2-7, with D tentatively TRBD2 (6 bases). The length of the CDR3 is 15 residues. The germline V gene has CDR1 MNHEY and CDR2 SVGEGT. V lost 4 bases to trimming and J lost 0 bases, with 13 bases between them.